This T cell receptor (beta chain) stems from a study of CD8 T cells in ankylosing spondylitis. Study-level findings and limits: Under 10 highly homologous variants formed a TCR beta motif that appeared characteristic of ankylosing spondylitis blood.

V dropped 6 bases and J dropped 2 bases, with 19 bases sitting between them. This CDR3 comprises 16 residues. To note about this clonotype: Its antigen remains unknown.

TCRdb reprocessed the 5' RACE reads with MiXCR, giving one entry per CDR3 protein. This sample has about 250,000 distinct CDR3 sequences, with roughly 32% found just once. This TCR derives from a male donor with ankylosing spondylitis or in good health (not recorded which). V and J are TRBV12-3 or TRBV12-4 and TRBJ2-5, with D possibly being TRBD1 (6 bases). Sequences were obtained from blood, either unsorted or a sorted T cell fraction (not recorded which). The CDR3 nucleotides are TGTGCCAGCAGGCGACTAACCACAGGGCCACAAGAGACCCAGTACTTC. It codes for CASRRLTTGPQETQYF.